The clone carrying this T cell receptor (beta chain) was detected ten times or more. The antigen is not known. Trimming shortened V by 5 bases and J by 5 bases, and 12 bases separated the two germline ends. CDR3 size: 12 residues. Per germline, CDR1 SQVTM and CDR2 ANQGSEA. The data stem from a study of T cells in Graves' hyperthyroidism and ophthalmopathy. Study background: At the time of initial diagnosis and before any treatment, peripheral blood was collected. General study points: Blood also showed most of the thyroid clonotypes that were expanded above 0.001.

Amplification of TCR beta CDR3 regions was performed using RNA transcripts as template. With the HTBI primer set, the TCR CDR3 went through a first round of RT-PCR. TCRdb ran MiXCR on the multiplex PCR reads and lists one entry per CDR3 protein. The data show 75,000 to 100,000 distinct CDR3 sequences, around 50% seen once. This rearrangement joins TRBV29-1 to TRBJ2-5, with D possibly matching TRBD2 (5 bases). The TCR was taken from a woman aged 40 to 50 with Graves' hyperthyroidism. Source material: blood. CDR3 sequence: CSVRRVGETQYF. The CDR3 region has the DNA TGCAGCGTTAGGCGGGTAGGGGAGACCCAGTACTTC.